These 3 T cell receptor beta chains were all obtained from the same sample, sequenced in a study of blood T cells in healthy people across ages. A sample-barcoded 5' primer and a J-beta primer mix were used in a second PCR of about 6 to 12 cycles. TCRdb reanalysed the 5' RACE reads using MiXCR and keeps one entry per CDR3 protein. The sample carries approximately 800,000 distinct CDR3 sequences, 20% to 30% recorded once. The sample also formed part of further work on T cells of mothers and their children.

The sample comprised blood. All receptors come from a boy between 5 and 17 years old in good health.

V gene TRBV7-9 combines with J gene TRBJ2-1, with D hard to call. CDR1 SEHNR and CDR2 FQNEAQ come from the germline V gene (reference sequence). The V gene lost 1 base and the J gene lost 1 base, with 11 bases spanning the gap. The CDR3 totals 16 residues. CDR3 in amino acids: CASSLEVRPSYNEQFF. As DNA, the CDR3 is TGTGCCAGCAGCTTAGAAGTCAGGCCATCCTACAATGAGCAGTTCTTC. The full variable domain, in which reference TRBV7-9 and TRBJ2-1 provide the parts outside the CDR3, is DTGVSQNPRHKITKRGQNVTFRCDPISEHNRLYWYRQTLGQGPEFLTYFQNEAQLEKSRLLSDRFSAERPKGSFSTLEIQRTEQGDSAMYLCASSLEVRPSYNEQFFGPGTRLTVL.

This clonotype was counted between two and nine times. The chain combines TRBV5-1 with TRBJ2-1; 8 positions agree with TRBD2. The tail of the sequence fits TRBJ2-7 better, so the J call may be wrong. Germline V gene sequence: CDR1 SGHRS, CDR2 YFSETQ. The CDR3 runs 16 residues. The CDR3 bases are TGCGCCAGCAGCTCCAAACCCGGGACTAGTATCCACGAGCAGTACTTC. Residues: CASSSKPGTSIHEQYF.

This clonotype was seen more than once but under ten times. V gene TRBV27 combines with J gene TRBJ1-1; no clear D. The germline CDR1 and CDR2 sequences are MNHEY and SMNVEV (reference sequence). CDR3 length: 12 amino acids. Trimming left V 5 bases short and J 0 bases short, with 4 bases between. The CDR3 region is CASSGMNTEAFF. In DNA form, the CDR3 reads TGTGCCAGCAGTGGAATGAACACTGAAGCTTTCTTT.